The 27 T cell receptor beta chains below were found in one sample sequenced in a study of T cells after yellow fever vaccination. Via MiXCR, TCRdb re-called the 5' RACE reads, giving one row per CDR3 protein. The data contain 150,000 to 200,000 distinct CDR3 sequences, approximately 11% of them singletons. The sequenced sample was CD8+ T cells sorted from PBMCs, obtained 15 days after the yellow fever booster vaccination. Source of these receptors: a young man who received the YFV17D yellow fever vaccine.

This clonotype was found a few times. V gene TRBV4-3 combines with J gene TRBJ2-7; the D is unclear. The ends were cut back, 1 base at V and 2 bases at J, with 6 bases in the middle. Germline V gene data show CDR1 as LGHNA and CDR2 as YSLEER. This CDR3 has 13 amino acids. DNA for the CDR3: TGCGCCAGCAGCCAAGGCCAGGCCTACGAGCAGTACTTC. This encodes CASSQGQAYEQYF.

This clonotype was counted a few times. This chain uses TRBV14 with TRBJ1-1, with 7 nucleotides matching TRBD1. CDR3 length: 16 residues. V shed 4 bases and J 0 bases; nucleotides not matched to a gene: 8. Germline V CDR1 and CDR2: SGHDN, FVKESK. CDR3 amino acids: CASSRPGQLLNTEAFF. For the CDR3, the DNA is TGTGCCAGCAGCCGACCGGGACAGCTATTGAACACTGAAGCTTTCTTT.

The chain is built from TRBV29-1 and TRBJ1-2; 9 positions match TRBD1. The CDR3 covers 14 residues. V lost 6 bases and J lost 2; bases outside the gene matches: 7. Germline V gene sequence: CDR1 SQVTM, CDR2 ANQGSEA. The CDR3 loop reads CSVIWTGVNYGYTF. As DNA, the CDR3 is TGCAGCGTGATATGGACAGGGGTAAACTATGGCTACACCTTC.

The V and J genes are TRBV7-9 and TRBJ2-7, with 8 positions matching TRBD2. This CDR3 spans 14 amino acids. Germline lookup yields CDR1 SEHNR and CDR2 FQNEAQ (reference sequence). This chain's CDR3 is CLGSAPAGVGEQYF. CDR3 nucleotides: TGTCTCGGCAGCGCCCCAGCGGGGGTCGGCGAGCAGTACTTC.

The CDR3 spells CASSLRASGEIYNEQFF. As DNA, the CDR3 is TGTGCCAGCAGCTTACGAGCGAGCGGGGAAATCTACAATGAGCAGTTCTTC. The V and J genes are TRBV7-6 and TRBJ2-1; 7 nucleotides agree with TRBD2. The junction had 10 bases not matched to a gene; V was cut back by 2 bases and J by 3 bases. This CDR3 has 17 amino acids. CDR1 and CDR2 from the germline V gene are SGHVS and FNYEAQ.

Points on this clonotype: A read error is possible here, since a much larger clone lies one base away. V gene TRBV9 combines with J gene TRBJ2-2; D possibly uses TRBD1 or TRBD2 (5 bases each). Trimming stripped 2 bases from V and 3 bases from J, with 17 bases between. The length of the CDR3 is 17 residues. CDR1 is SGDLS, CDR2 YYNGEE, per germline. CDR3 loop: CASSVTGSGAYTGELFF. The DNA of the CDR3 is TGTGCCAGCAGCGTGACGGGATCCGGGGCGTACACCGGGGAGCTGTTTTTT.

V is TRBV5-6 and J is TRBJ2-3, with D perhaps matching TRBD2 (5 bases). Between the trimmed V and J ends, which lost 3 bases and 5 bases, there was a span of 13 bases. The CDR3 has 14 amino acids. The germline CDR1 and CDR2 sequences are SGHDT and YYEEEE. The chain's CDR3 is CASSSLEEGDTQYF. In DNA, the CDR3 is TGTGCCAGCAGCTCCCTCGAAGAGGGAGATACGCAGTATTTT.

The sample holds many counts of this clonotype. CDR3 sequence (DNA): TGTGCCAGCAGTTTAATCAGCGGTAGCACAGATACGCAGTATTTT. It is translated as CASSLISGSTDTQYF. V gene TRBV12-3 or TRBV12-4 combines with J gene TRBJ2-3, with D possibly TRBD2 on 5 matching bases. The germline V and J ends were trimmed by 2 bases and 0 bases, with 9 bases remaining between them. This CDR3 spans 15 amino acids.

The genes are TRBV4-3 and TRBJ2-7; no clear D. CDR1 LGHNA and CDR2 YSLEER come from the germline V gene. There are 12 residues in the CDR3. V was cut by 0 bases and J by 4 bases, with 4 bases left in between. Here the CDR3 DNA reads TGCGCCAGCAGCCAAGATGGGTACGAGCAGTACTTC. This translates into CASSQDGYEQYF.

The table lists this clonotype with a few counts. A read error may produce the germline difference seen at one junction end. The chain recombines TRBV4-2 with TRBJ1-2; 9 positions agree with TRBD1. The CDR3 contains 16 residues. CDR1 is LGHNA, CDR2 YNFKEQ, per germline. The CDR3 nucleotides are TGTGCCAGCAGCCAAGATTTGACGTCGGGGACAGGGACAGTTCACTTC. This gives the protein CASSQDLTSGTGTVHF.

This clonotype was counted a few times. The V and J genes are TRBV4-2 and TRBJ1-1, with D possibly TRBD1 on 5 matching bases. V lost 1 base and J lost 0, with 12 bases in between. The germline gives CDR1 LGHNA, CDR2 YNFKEQ. The CDR3 length is 16 residues. The CDR3 here is CASSQVVGLMNTEAFF. CDR3 sequence (DNA): TGTGCCAGCAGCCAAGTCGTGGGGCTAATGAACACTGAAGCTTTCTTT.

This clonotype was picked up a small number of times. This chain links TRBV11-2 with TRBJ2-5, with D possibly being TRBD2 (6 bases). The length of the CDR3 is 16 residues. V was shortened by 4 bases and J by 5 bases, with 20 bases between the two germline ends. CDR1 and CDR2 (germline): SGHAT, FQNNGV. This CDR3 is CASSSGGGEWGETQYF. CDR3 sequence (DNA): TGTGCCAGCAGCTCCGGCGGCGGGGAGTGGGGGGAGACCCAGTACTTC.

The V and J genes are TRBV4-1 and TRBJ2-2, with D possibly being TRBD1 or TRBD2 (5 bases each). V was pared by 4 bases and J by 4 bases, with 13 bases between. The CDR3 spans 15 residues. The germline V gene has CDR1 MGHRA and CDR2 YSYEKL. CDR3 sequence (DNA): TGCGCCAGCAGCCTACTCTCCGGGGCCACCGGGGAGCTGTTTTTT. Its translation is CASSLLSGATGELFF.

This clonotype occurred a few times. This chain uses TRBV4-3 with TRBJ2-7, with 10 nucleotides matching TRBD1. The J segment lost 4 bases and the V segment lost 0 bases, leaving 6 bases of the junction unmatched. The V gene's germline CDR1 is LGHNA and CDR2 YSLEER. This CDR3 region has 16 residues. In DNA, the CDR3 is TGCGCCAGCAGCCAAGATCCCCCGGGACAGGGGTACGAGCAGTACTTC. Translating it yields CASSQDPPGQGYEQYF.

This clonotype was found a few times. The rearrangement uses TRBV5-6 and TRBJ2-7; a weak D match, TRBD2 (5 bases). Germline CDR1 and CDR2: SGHDT and YYEEEE. V gave up 1 base and J gave up 5 bases, with 22 bases separating them. This CDR3 comprises 17 residues. CDR3 sequence: CASSLRAVILPVHEQYF. The CDR3 nucleotides read TGTGCCAGCAGCTTGCGAGCGGTTATCCTACCGGTCCACGAGCAGTACTTC. The entire variable domain, with the rest obtained from reference TRBV5-6 and TRBJ2-7, is as follows: DAGVTQSPTHLIKTRGQQVTLRCSPKSGHDTVSWYQQALGQGPQFIFQYYEEEERQRGNFPDRFSGHQFPNYSSELNVNALLLGDSALYLCASSLRAVILPVHEQYFGPGTRLTVT.

V and J are TRBV5-6 and TRBJ2-7; 8 bases map to TRBD1. This CDR3 region has 15 residues. With 0 bases clipped from V and 1 base from J, the junction kept 3 bases outside the gene matches. Germline loops: CDR1 SGHDT, CDR2 YYEEEE. In nucleotides, the CDR3 is TGTGCCAGCAGCTTGGTTTGGGACAGGTCCTACGAGCAGTACTTC. It specifies CASSLVWDRSYEQYF.

This clonotype was seen many times. The chain combines TRBV5-1 with TRBJ2-1; weak D call: TRBD1 (6 bases). Germline V gene data show CDR1 as SGHRS and CDR2 as YFSETQ. Trimming stripped 2 bases from V and 5 bases from J, with 8 bases between. This CDR3 spans 13 amino acids. The DNA of the CDR3 is TGCGCCAGCAGCTTCTACAGGGACAATGAGCAGTTCTTC. Translating gives CASSFYRDNEQFF.

The table lists this clonotype with a few counts. CDR3 sequence: CSAIPLRGVSQPQHF. CDR3 bases: TGCAGTGCTATCCCACTTCGAGGGGTGAGTCAGCCCCAGCATTTT. The chain recombines TRBV20-1 with TRBJ1-5; possible D gene TRBD1, 5 bases. V dropped 4 bases and J dropped 6 bases, with 19 bases sitting between them. This CDR3 contains 15 residues. Per germline, CDR1 DFQATT and CDR2 SNEGSKA (reference sequence).

This chain uses TRBV7-9 with TRBJ1-5, with 7 positions matching TRBD1. V was clipped by 4 bases and J by 4 bases; unmatched bases: 7. CDR3 length: 15 residues. Per germline, CDR1 SEHNR and CDR2 FQNEAQ (reference sequence). The CDR3 bases are TGTGCCAGCAGCTCCGACAGGGAATGGAATCAGCCCCAGCATTTT. This sequence encodes CASSSDREWNQPQHF.

The sample holds a few counts of this clonotype. The chain joins TRBV7-3 to TRBJ2-1, with 7 bases fitting TRBD2. This CDR3 has 15 amino acids. CDR1 and CDR2 (germline): SGHTA, FQGTGA. V dropped 4 bases and J dropped 10; count of bases not matched to a gene: 13. The DNA of the CDR3 is TGTGCCAGCAGCTCTGGACTGGGAGGGTGGGACGAGCAGTTCTTC. It translates to CASSSGLGGWDEQFF.

In this sample, this clonotype turned up many times. The CDR3: CSVEKQGVMDEQFF. The DNA of the CDR3 is TGCAGCGTTGAGAAACAGGGTGTGATGGATGAGCAGTTCTTC. This chain joins TRBV29-1 and TRBJ2-1; D possibly corresponds to TRBD1 (6 bases). This CDR3 is 14 amino acids long. Germline loops: CDR1 SQVTM, CDR2 ANQGSEA. The V and J ends lost 3 bases and 8 bases respectively, with 17 bases between them.

This chain connects TRBV7-6 to TRBJ1-5; D may be TRBD1 (5 bases). V was shortened by 5 bases and J by 7 bases, with 18 bases between the two germline ends. CDR1 SGHVS and CDR2 FNYEAQ come from the germline V gene. This CDR3 is 15 amino acids long. This chain's CDR3 is CASSVVGGTGQPQHF. CDR3 in DNA: TGTGCCAGCAGCGTCGTCGGGGGGACGGGACAGCCCCAGCATTTT.

This rearrangement joins TRBV4-1 to TRBJ1-1; D may be TRBD1 (5 bases). V lost 4 bases, J lost 5 bases, and 20 bases lay in between. Germline V gene sequence: CDR1 MGHRA, CDR2 YSYEKL. CDR3 size: 16 residues. CDR3 bases: TGCGCCAGCAGCCCCTCCGGGGCGTTGCCGGAAACTGAAGCTTTCTTT. This encodes CASSPSGALPETEAFF.

This clonotype was detected ten times or more. The V call is TRBV7-8, the J call TRBJ1-2; D remains ambiguous. Germline assignment: CDR1 SGHVS and CDR2 FQNEAQ. Trimming took off 1 base at V and 0 bases at J, with 6 bases between the two ends. The CDR3 spans 14 residues. The CDR3: CASSLGSANYGYTF. CDR3 nucleotides: TGTGCCAGCAGCTTAGGGTCAGCTAACTATGGCTACACCTTC.

This clonotype was counted only a few times. The chain has TRBV6-2 or TRBV6-3 and TRBJ2-7; possible D gene TRBD1, 6 bases. The V gene lost 8 bases and the J gene lost 0 bases, with 11 bases spanning the gap. The CDR3 totals 13 residues. Germline V gives CDR1 MNHEY, CDR2 SVGEGT. The CDR3 protein is CASRDIDSYEQYF. The CDR3 DNA follows: TGTGCCAGCCGGGACATAGACTCCTACGAGCAGTACTTC.

In its sample, this clonotype was seen a few times. The V and J genes are TRBV4-1 and TRBJ2-3; 7 nucleotides match TRBD2. The CDR3 totals 17 residues. Germline V gene data show CDR1 as MGHRA and CDR2 as YSYEKL. The J segment lost 2 bases and the V segment lost 1 base, leaving 9 bases of the junction unmatched. Here the CDR3 reads CASSQGRAGTPTDTQYF. In DNA, the CDR3 is TGCGCCAGCAGCCAAGGCCGAGCGGGGACGCCCACAGATACGCAGTATTTT.

The chain couples TRBV5-1 to TRBJ2-1; no clear D gene. Germline CDR1 SGHRS, CDR2 YFSETQ. Trimming cost V 4 bases and J 4 bases, with 21 bases left between them. CDR3 size: 17 residues. This chain's CDR3 is CASSPHPSRILYNEQFF. In DNA, the CDR3 is TGCGCCAGCAGCCCACACCCCAGCAGGATCTTGTACAATGAGCAGTTCTTC.